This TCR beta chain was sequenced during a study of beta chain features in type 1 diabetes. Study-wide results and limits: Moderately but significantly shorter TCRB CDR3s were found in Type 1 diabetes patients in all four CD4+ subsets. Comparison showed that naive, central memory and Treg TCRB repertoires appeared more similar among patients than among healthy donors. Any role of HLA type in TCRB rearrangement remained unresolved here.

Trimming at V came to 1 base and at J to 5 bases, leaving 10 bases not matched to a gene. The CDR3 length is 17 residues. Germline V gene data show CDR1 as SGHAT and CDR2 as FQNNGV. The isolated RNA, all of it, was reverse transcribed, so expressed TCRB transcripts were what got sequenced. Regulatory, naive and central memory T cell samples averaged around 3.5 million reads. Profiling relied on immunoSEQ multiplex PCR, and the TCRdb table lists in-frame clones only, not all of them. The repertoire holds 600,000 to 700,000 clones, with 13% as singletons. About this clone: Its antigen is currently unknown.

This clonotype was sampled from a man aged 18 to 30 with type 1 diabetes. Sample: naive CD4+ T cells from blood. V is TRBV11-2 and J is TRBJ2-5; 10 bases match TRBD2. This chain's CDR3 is CASSLVVGLAMGETQYF. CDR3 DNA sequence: TGTGCCAGCAGCTTAGTGGTGGGACTAGCGATGGGGGAGACCCAGTACTTC.